These 9 T cell receptor beta chains were sequenced from one sample in a study of regulatory T cells in long-lasting Graves disease. Relying on iRepertoire HTBI primers and Arm-PCR of CDR3 regions, the team built TCR beta libraries. TCRdb processed the multiplex PCR reads anew with MiXCR; each CDR3 protein has one entry. This sample yields some 220,000 distinct CDR3 sequences, of which about 19% are seen a single time; roughly 12% belongs to the top ten. Time point reported: newly diagnosed GD, antithyroid drugs for less than 3 months. From RNA extracted from PBMCs, the TCR library was made. This same sample was also taken into another study, of T cells in Graves' hyperthyroidism and ophthalmopathy.

The sample here was peripheral blood mononuclear cells (PBMCs), taken at new diagnosis, from a patient treated with antithyroid drugs. Every receptor here comes from a woman aged 25 to 39 with Graves disease.

There are many counts of this clonotype. The chain carries TRBV29-1 and TRBJ2-1; D not resolved. The CDR3 has 16 amino acids. V lost 0 bases to trimming and J lost 0 bases, with 12 bases between them. Germline V CDR1 and CDR2: SQVTM, ANQGSEA. The CDR3 DNA reads as TGCAGCGTTGAAGATCTGTCTGGCGGCTCCTACAATGAGCAGTTCTTC. It encodes CSVEDLSGGSYNEQFF.

CDR3 loop: CSAPQREWQETQYF. The CDR3 nucleotides read TGCAGTGCTCCACAGCGGGAGTGGCAAGAGACCCAGTACTTC. The chain has TRBV20-1 and TRBJ2-5, with TRBD2 identical over 8 bases. V lost 5 bases and J lost 2; bases outside the gene matches: 7. The CDR3 has 14 amino acids. The germline CDR1 and CDR2 sequences are DFQATT and SNEGSKA (reference sequence).

The table lists this clonotype with many counts. The V gene is TRBV7-9, the J gene TRBJ2-3, with D uncertain. V lost 0 bases, J lost 6 bases, and 13 bases lay in between. The length of the CDR3 is 15 residues. Looked up from germline, CDR1 is SEHNR and CDR2 is FQNEAQ (reference sequence). The CDR3: CASSLARSFSDTQYF. DNA of the CDR3: TGTGCCAGCAGCTTAGCGAGGTCCTTCTCGGATACGCAGTATTTT.

This clonotype showed up many times. The rearrangement uses TRBV7-9 and TRBJ2-3; D perhaps matches TRBD2 (5 bases). Germline-derived CDR1 and CDR2 are SEHNR and FQNEAQ (reference sequence). Deletions cut 6 bases from V and 4 bases from J, with 14 bases between. This CDR3 spans 14 amino acids. The CDR3 reads CASSSSGVPDTQYF. The CDR3, as DNA: TGTGCCAGCAGTTCGTCCGGGGTCCCAGATACGCAGTATTTT. The full variable domain, rest sourced from reference TRBV7-9 and TRBJ2-3, is DTGVSQNPRHKITKRGQNVTFRCDPISEHNRLYWYRQTLGQGPEFLTYFQNEAQLEKSRLLSDRFSAERPKGSFSTLEIQRTEQGDSAMYLCASSSSGVPDTQYFGPGTRLTVL.

This clonotype was counted ten times or more. This CDR3 reads CASTTGGHGELFF. CDR3 bases: TGTGCCAGCACCACGGGGGGACATGGGGAACTGTTTTTT. The chain recombines TRBV7-9 with TRBJ1-4; D is perhaps TRBD1 (6 bases). The CDR3 extends over 13 amino acids. Per the germline V gene, CDR1 is SEHNR and CDR2 is FQNEAQ (reference sequence). V dropped 7 bases and J dropped 12 bases, with 18 bases sitting between them.

The rearrangement links TRBV3-1 to TRBJ2-7; a possible D gene is TRBD1 (6 bases). The V gene's germline CDR1 is LGHDT and CDR2 YNNKEL (reference sequence). CDR3 length equals 14 residues. Trimming pared 8 bases from V and 0 bases from J, leaving 14 bases between. As DNA, the CDR3 is TGTGCCAGCCACAGGGCTGGAGACTCCTACGAGCAGTACTTC. This sequence encodes CASHRAGDSYEQYF.

This clonotype was seen many times. The rearrangement links TRBV6-2 or TRBV6-3 to TRBJ2-4; TRBD2 matches 8 bases. The germline gives CDR1 MNHEY, CDR2 SVGEGT. The CDR3 runs to 14 residues. J was trimmed by 3 bases and V by 7 bases; bases with no gene match: 5. The CDR3 DNA reads TGTGCCAGCACCCCGGGGGGGGTCAAAAACATTCAGTACTTC. It encodes CASTPGGVKNIQYF.

This clonotype was recorded a few times. The genes are TRBV7-9 and TRBJ1-2; D is possibly TRBD1 (6 bases). The V end was cut by 2 bases, the J end by 6 bases, with 19 bases between. The CDR3 length is 16 residues. The germline CDR1 and CDR2 sequences are SEHNR and FQNEAQ (reference sequence). The CDR3 coding sequence is TGTGCCAGCAGCTTATCTTCAGGGGCTAAATCTGATGGCTACACCTTC. Protein sequence: CASSLSSGAKSDGYTF.

This clonotype has only a few counts. V and J are TRBV10-3 and TRBJ1-2; 7 nucleotides align to TRBD1. J gave up 4 bases and V 8 bases, and 10 bases lay outside the gene matches. Germline V gene lookup returns CDR1 ENHRY and CDR2 SYGVKD. This CDR3 comprises 14 residues. CDR3 bases: TGTGCCATCCGGACAGGCCAAGTAGGCTATGGCTACACCTTC. Translation gives CAIRTGQVGYGYTF.